A selection of T cell receptor beta chains follows, all from one sample in a study of cytomegalovirus exposure and HLA in healthy donors. The repertoire was sequenced with immunoSEQ multiplex PCR; TCRdb's copy has only in-frame clones and lacks some. The sample lists roughly 56,000 clones, around 87% occurring once. What was sequenced was PBMCs. The receptors come from a man between 18 and 29 years old in good health and CMV-seronegative. The CDR3 runs from the conserved cysteine through the conserved F or W. A D gene is named only where the DNA matches it firmly. Only part of the rows carry a size: once, few, many, or a class if the clone is expanded.

d_gene: -; len: 13; v_gene: TRBV7-9; j_gene: TRBJ1-1; abundance: -; CDR3aa: CASSPGRVTEAFF; CDR3nt: TGTGCCAGCAGCCCCGGGAGGGTCACTGAAGCTTTCTTT
d_gene: -; len: 12; v_gene: TRBV11-3; j_gene: TRBJ1-1; abundance: -; CDR3aa: CASSAWTREAFF; CDR3nt: TGTGCCAGCAGCGCCTGGACAAGAGAAGCTTTCTTT
d_gene: -; len: 13; v_gene: TRBV7-6; j_gene: TRBJ1-5; abundance: -; CDR3aa: CASSLSRRQPQHF; CDR3nt: TGTGCCAGCAGCTTAAGTAGGAGGCAGCCCCAGCATTTT
d_gene: -; len: 16; v_gene: TRBV6-1; j_gene: TRBJ2-1; abundance: -; CDR3aa: CASSETPRDTSNEQFF; CDR3nt: TGTGCCAGCAGTGAAACACCTCGCGACACCTCCAATGAGCAGTTCTTC
d_gene: -; len: 13; v_gene: TRBV18; j_gene: TRBJ1-1; abundance: -; CDR3aa: CASSLAEDSEAFF; CDR3nt: TGTGCCAGCTCACTGGCGGAGGACAGCGAAGCTTTCTTT
d_gene: TRBD1; len: 14; v_gene: TRBV7-2; j_gene: TRBJ1-1; abundance: -; CDR3aa: CASSSGVTGAEAFF; CDR3nt: TGTGCCAGCAGCTCGGGCGTTACAGGGGCAGAAGCTTTCTTT
d_gene: -; len: 13; v_gene: TRBV6-5; j_gene: TRBJ2-3; abundance: -; CDR3aa: CASIGTTTDTQYF; CDR3nt: TGTGCCAGCATAGGGACAACTACAGATACGCAGTATTTT
d_gene: TRBD2; len: 17; v_gene: TRBV2; j_gene: TRBJ2-1; abundance: -; CDR3aa: CASRSGTSGGALNEQFF; CDR3nt: TGTGCCAGCAGATCCGGGACTAGCGGGGGGGCCCTCAATGAGCAGTTCTTC
d_gene: -; len: 14; v_gene: TRBV5-1; j_gene: TRBJ2-7; abundance: -; CDR3aa: CASSFQGGSYEQYF; CDR3nt: TGCGCCAGCAGCTTCCAGGGTGGGTCCTACGAGCAGTACTTC
d_gene: TRBD2; len: 13; v_gene: TRBV19; j_gene: TRBJ2-1; abundance: -; CDR3aa: CASGGSSYNEQFF; CDR3nt: TGTGCCAGCGGGGGGAGCTCCTACAATGAGCAGTTCTTC
d_gene: -; len: 13; v_gene: TRBV19; j_gene: TRBJ2-3; abundance: -; CDR3aa: CASSTGDTDTQYF; CDR3nt: TGTGCCAGTTCAACAGGAGACACAGATACGCAGTATTTT
d_gene: TRBD2; len: 16; v_gene: TRBV6-1; j_gene: TRBJ2-1; abundance: -; CDR3aa: CASSERPSGGANEQFF; CDR3nt: TGTGCCAGCAGTGAACGGCCTAGCGGGGGGGCCAATGAGCAGTTCTTC
d_gene: -; len: 12; v_gene: TRBV18; j_gene: TRBJ1-2; abundance: few; CDR3aa: CASSPVAYGYTF; CDR3nt: TGTGCCAGCTCACCAGTAGCCTATGGCTACACCTTC
d_gene: TRBD1; len: 13; v_gene: TRBV6-1; j_gene: TRBJ1-5; abundance: once; CDR3aa: CASGGQNHQPQHF; CDR3nt: TGTGCCAGCGGGGGACAGAACCATCAGCCCCAGCATTTT
d_gene: TRBD1; len: 14; v_gene: TRBV7-9; j_gene: TRBJ1-2; abundance: -; CDR3aa: CASSSSGGGYGYTF; CDR3nt: TGTGCCAGCAGCTCCTCAGGGGGCGGCTATGGCTACACCTTC
d_gene: -; len: 14; v_gene: TRBV29-1; j_gene: TRBJ2-3; abundance: -; CDR3aa: CSVEGLGRADTQYF; CDR3nt: TGCAGCGTTGAAGGCTTAGGGCGGGCAGATACGCAGTATTTT
d_gene: -; len: 14; v_gene: TRBV7-9; j_gene: TRBJ2-6; abundance: -; CDR3aa: CASSSGGGANVLTF; CDR3nt: TGTGCCAGCAGCTCCGGAGGTGGGGCCAACGTCCTGACTTTC
d_gene: TRBD1; len: 13; v_gene: TRBV6-6; j_gene: TRBJ2-5; abundance: -; CDR3aa: CASSWDRKETQYF; CDR3nt: TGTGCCAGCAGTTGGGACAGAAAAGAGACCCAGTACTTC
d_gene: -; len: 15; v_gene: TRBV2; j_gene: TRBJ2-7; abundance: -; CDR3aa: CASSEAHGGLHEQYF; CDR3nt: TGTGCCAGCAGTGAAGCTCACGGCGGGTTGCACGAGCAGTACTTC
d_gene: TRBD1; len: 15; v_gene: TRBV6-6; j_gene: TRBJ1-5; abundance: -; CDR3aa: CASGQITGGLQPQHF; CDR3nt: TGTGCCAGTGGACAGATCACAGGGGGCTTGCAGCCCCAGCATTTT
d_gene: TRBD1; len: 15; v_gene: TRBV7-9; j_gene: TRBJ1-4; abundance: -; CDR3aa: CASSLEGTVGEKLFF; CDR3nt: TGTGCCAGCAGCCTAGAAGGGACAGTAGGTGAAAAACTGTTTTTT
d_gene: -; len: 14; v_gene: TRBV4-1; j_gene: TRBJ2-5; abundance: -; CDR3aa: CASSQVTRQETQYF; CDR3nt: TGCGCCAGCAGCCAAGTCACGAGACAAGAGACCCAGTACTTC
d_gene: TRBD1; len: 15; v_gene: TRBV5-1; j_gene: TRBJ2-1; abundance: -; CDR3aa: CASYQDRPSYNEQFF; CDR3nt: TGCGCCAGCTACCAGGACAGGCCTTCCTACAATGAGCAGTTCTTC
d_gene: -; len: 15; v_gene: TRBV4-1; j_gene: TRBJ1-6; abundance: -; CDR3aa: CASSQDGAGNSPLHF; CDR3nt: TGCGCCAGCAGCCAAGATGGGGCGGGAAATTCACCCCTCCACTTT
d_gene: -; len: 14; v_gene: TRBV11-2; j_gene: TRBJ2-7; abundance: few; CDR3aa: CASSPLGRVYEQYF; CDR3nt: TGTGCCAGCAGCCCGCTAGGTAGAGTCTACGAGCAGTACTTC
d_gene: TRBD1; len: 12; v_gene: TRBV6-5; j_gene: TRBJ1-2; abundance: -; CDR3aa: CASSTGGDGYTF; CDR3nt: TGTGCCAGCAGTACAGGGGGCGATGGCTACACCTTC
d_gene: TRBD2; len: 14; v_gene: TRBV6-4; j_gene: TRBJ2-1; abundance: few; CDR3aa: CASSDSRGGNEQFF; CDR3nt: TGTGCCAGCAGTGACTCGCGGGGGGGCAATGAGCAGTTCTTC
d_gene: -; len: 15; v_gene: TRBV28; j_gene: TRBJ1-2; abundance: -; CDR3aa: CASSPPQGSNYGYTF; CDR3nt: TGTGCCAGCAGTCCCCCACAGGGCAGTAACTATGGCTACACCTTC
d_gene: TRBD1; len: 14; v_gene: TRBV27; j_gene: TRBJ1-2; abundance: once; CDR3aa: CASRYRGVGYGYTF; CDR3nt: TGTGCCAGCAGATACAGGGGAGTGGGTTATGGCTACACCTTC
d_gene: TRBD1; len: 14; v_gene: TRBV27; j_gene: TRBJ2-5; abundance: -; CDR3aa: CASKKQGVEETQYF; CDR3nt: TGTGCCTCCAAGAAACAGGGGGTAGAAGAGACCCAGTACTTC
d_gene: TRBD1; len: 13; v_gene: TRBV19; j_gene: TRBJ2-7; abundance: once; CDR3aa: CASSEGTGTTRTF; CDR3nt: TGTGCCAGTAGTGAGGGGACAGGGACTACACGCACCTTC
d_gene: -; len: 16; v_gene: TRBV10-3; j_gene: TRBJ2-1; abundance: -; CDR3aa: CAISGDLGGGRNEQFF; CDR3nt: TGTGCCATCAGTGGGGACCTCGGGGGAGGTCGCAATGAGCAGTTCTTC
d_gene: TRBD1; len: 15; v_gene: TRBV4-1; j_gene: TRBJ2-2; abundance: once; CDR3aa: CASSQETGGTGELFF; CDR3nt: TGCGCCAGCAGCCAAGAAACAGGGGGCACCGGGGAGCTGTTTTTT
d_gene: TRBD1; len: 14; v_gene: TRBV6-1; j_gene: TRBJ2-5; abundance: -; CDR3aa: CASSAPGQGETQYF; CDR3nt: TGTGCCAGCAGTGCCCCGGGACAGGGAGAGACCCAGTACTTC
d_gene: -; len: 14; v_gene: TRBV18; j_gene: TRBJ1-2; abundance: few; CDR3aa: CASSPSTGSYGYTF; CDR3nt: TGTGCCAGCTCACCCTCTACAGGGTCCTATGGCTACACCTTC
d_gene: TRBD1; len: 16; v_gene: TRBV5-1; j_gene: TRBJ1-2; abundance: -; CDR3aa: CASSPEAGQAVGGYTF; CDR3nt: TGCGCCAGCAGCCCGGAAGCGGGACAGGCGGTTGGTGGCTACACCTTC
d_gene: TRBD1; len: 14; v_gene: TRBV6-6; j_gene: TRBJ1-5; abundance: -; CDR3aa: CASRSQGDSQPQHF; CDR3nt: TGTGCCAGCAGGTCACAGGGGGACAGTCAGCCCCAGCATTTT
d_gene: TRBD1; len: 14; v_gene: TRBV30; j_gene: TRBJ1-5; abundance: -; CDR3aa: CAWSEGTGFQPQHF; CDR3nt: TGTGCCTGGAGTGAAGGGACAGGGTTTCAGCCCCAGCATTTT
d_gene: -; len: 14; v_gene: TRBV28; j_gene: TRBJ1-2; abundance: -; CDR3aa: CASSLRTGNYGYTF; CDR3nt: TGTGCCAGCAGTTTACGCACAGGGAACTATGGCTACACCTTC
d_gene: -; len: 14; v_gene: TRBV30; j_gene: TRBJ1-6; abundance: -; CDR3aa: CAWSTDSPNSPLHF; CDR3nt: TGTGCCTGGAGTACGGACAGCCCAAATTCACCCCTCCACTTT
d_gene: -; len: 13; v_gene: TRBV29-1; j_gene: TRBJ2-7; abundance: -; CDR3aa: CSVEGQNPYEQYF; CDR3nt: TGCAGCGTTGAAGGACAGAATCCCTACGAGCAGTACTTC
d_gene: -; len: 13; v_gene: TRBV10-3; j_gene: TRBJ1-2; abundance: -; CDR3aa: CAISESAGDGYTF; CDR3nt: TGTGCCATCAGTGAGTCAGCAGGGGATGGCTACACCTTC
d_gene: -; len: 14; v_gene: TRBV7-2; j_gene: TRBJ2-5; abundance: -; CDR3aa: CASSLKRDQETQYF; CDR3nt: TGTGCCAGCAGCTTAAAACGGGACCAAGAGACCCAGTACTTC
d_gene: TRBD1; len: 15; v_gene: TRBV6-5; j_gene: TRBJ1-2; abundance: once; CDR3aa: CASSRGTEGVYGYTF; CDR3nt: TGTGCCAGCAGTAGGGGGACAGAAGGCGTCTATGGCTACACCTTC
d_gene: TRBD2; len: 16; v_gene: TRBV4-1; j_gene: TRBJ2-1; abundance: -; CDR3aa: CASSQEERGGYNEQFF; CDR3nt: TGCGCCAGCAGCCAAGAGGAGCGGGGGGGCTACAATGAGCAGTTCTTC
d_gene: -; len: 16; v_gene: TRBV7-9; j_gene: TRBJ1-6; abundance: -; CDR3aa: CASSYGASSYNSPLHF; CDR3nt: TGTGCCAGCAGCTATGGGGCCAGCTCCTATAATTCACCCCTCCACTTT
d_gene: -; len: 15; v_gene: TRBV6-6; j_gene: TRBJ2-3; abundance: -; CDR3aa: CASTVRDINTDTQYF; CDR3nt: TGTGCCAGCACGGTTCGGGACATTAACACAGATACGCAGTATTTT
d_gene: TRBD2; len: 19; v_gene: TRBV27; j_gene: TRBJ2-3; abundance: -; CDR3aa: CASRPGRGLAGGRRDTQYF; CDR3nt: TGTGCCAGCAGGCCGGGACGTGGGCTAGCGGGGGGGCGTAGAGATACGCAGTATTTT
d_gene: -; len: 14; v_gene: TRBV7-8; j_gene: TRBJ1-4; abundance: -; CDR3aa: CASGIVSTNEKLFF; CDR3nt: TGTGCCAGCGGTATAGTGTCAACTAATGAAAAACTGTTTTTT
d_gene: TRBD1; len: 15; v_gene: TRBV6-6; j_gene: TRBJ2-3; abundance: -; CDR3aa: CASSNQGVSTDTQYF; CDR3nt: TGTGCCAGCAGTAACCAGGGGGTCAGCACAGATACGCAGTATTTT
d_gene: TRBD1; len: 18; v_gene: TRBV28; j_gene: TRBJ2-7; abundance: -; CDR3aa: CASRPNSDRGLAGYEQYF; CDR3nt: TGTGCCAGCAGGCCTAACAGCGACAGGGGGCTGGCGGGCTACGAGCAGTACTTC